This is a list of T cell receptor beta chains from one sample in a study of blood T cell repertoires in COVID-19. Sequencing was performed with immunoSEQ multiplex PCR; in TCRdb, only in-frame clones are kept and a portion is missing. The sample includes under 150,000 clones, roughly 81% of them seen just once. Sequenced material: peripheral blood. The origin of the receptors is a man aged 40-55 years with acute or convalescent COVID-19. Both conserved end residues are part of each CDR3. D genes are given only for firm matches. Clone size is stated in some rows and not others, as once, few, many or a class when expanded.

cdr3_aa	cdr3_nt	j_call	clone_size	d_call	v_call
CASSQVSSYEQYF	TGTGCCAGCAGCCAAGTGTCCAGCTACGAGCAGTACTTC	TRBJ2-7	.	.	TRBV3-1/TRBV3-2
CASSEAVGGGNIQYF	TGTGCCAGCAGTGAAGCGGTTGGGGGCGGGAACATTCAGTACTTC	TRBJ2-4	.	.	TRBV6-1
CATRRPGLAENEQFF	TGTGCCACCAGGAGACCGGGACTAGCGGAAAATGAGCAGTTCTTC	TRBJ2-1	.	TRBD2	TRBV15
CASSASGAAYEQYF	TGTGCCAGCAGCGCTAGCGGGGCCGCCTACGAGCAGTACTTC	TRBJ2-7	.	TRBD2	TRBV9
CASSLVRATGEYF	TGTGCCAGCAGCTTAGTCCGCGCGACAGGGGAGTACTTC	TRBJ2-7	once	TRBD1	TRBV11-2
CASSPTGYEKLFF	TGTGCCAGCAGCCCCACAGGGTATGAAAAACTGTTTTTT	TRBJ1-4	.	.	TRBV2
CASSLEGLRSGNTIYF	TGTGCCAGCAGCTTGGAGGGGCTGAGGTCTGGAAACACCATATATTTT	TRBJ1-3	.	.	TRBV5-4
CASSPWTGSSGNTIYF	TGTGCCAGCTCACCATGGACAGGTTCCTCTGGAAACACCATATATTTT	TRBJ1-3	.	TRBD1	TRBV18
CASSQEGWRGSDTQYF	TGTGCCAGCAGCCAAGAGGGATGGAGGGGTTCGGATACGCAGTATTTT	TRBJ2-3	.	.	TRBV3-1/TRBV3-2
CASSQNLGASADTQYF	TGTGCCAGCAGCCAGAACCTAGGGGCCAGCGCAGATACGCAGTATTTT	TRBJ2-3	.	.	TRBV3-1/TRBV3-2
CASSERPSGNEQFF	TGTGCCAGCAGTGAAAGGCCCTCGGGCAATGAGCAGTTCTTC	TRBJ2-1	few	.	TRBV6-4
CASSVDFASGEQFF	TGTGCCAGCAGCGTAGATTTTGCATCGGGTGAGCAGTTCTTC	TRBJ2-1	.	.	TRBV9
CASSIRDSPLHF	TGTGCCAGTAGTATACGCGATTCACCCCTCCACTTT	TRBJ1-6	.	.	TRBV19
CATSTGTYGYTF	TGTGCCACCAGTACAGGGACCTATGGCTACACCTTC	TRBJ1-2	.	.	TRBV24-1
CAWSPRTEYGYTF	TGTGCCTGGAGTCCCCGGACTGAGTATGGCTACACCTTC	TRBJ1-2	.	.	TRBV30
CASRGTGGETQYF	TGTGCCAGCAGGGGGACAGGGGGTGAGACCCAGTACTTC	TRBJ2-5	.	TRBD1	TRBV2
CASSPLQALKSGANVLTF	TGTGCCAGCAGCCCTCTACAGGCCTTAAAGTCTGGGGCCAACGTCCTGACTTTC	TRBJ2-6	.	.	TRBV7-8
CASSRGLDTQYF	TGCGCCAGCAGCCGGGGACTAGATACGCAGTATTTT	TRBJ2-3	.	.	TRBV4-1
CATSDRTGGAYNEQFF	TGTGCCACCAGTGATCGGACAGGGGGCGCGTACAATGAGCAGTTCTTC	TRBJ2-1	few	TRBD1	TRBV24-1
CASRENHRGDTQYF	TGCGCCAGCAGAGAAAACCACAGGGGAGATACGCAGTATTTT	TRBJ2-3	.	TRBD1	TRBV10-2
CASSPAGAGTEAFF	TGTGCCAGCTCACCGGCGGGCGCGGGCACTGAAGCTTTCTTT	TRBJ1-1	.	.	TRBV18
CASSSAPGGNEQYF	TGCGCCAGCAGCTCAGCACCGGGGGGGAACGAGCAGTACTTC	TRBJ2-7	.	TRBD2	TRBV5-1
CASSYKGAAFF	TGTGCCAGCAGTTACAAGGGGGCAGCTTTCTTT	TRBJ1-1	.	TRBD1	TRBV6-5
CASSLIRGQEAFF	TGTGCCAGCAGCTTAATCAGGGGGCAGGAAGCTTTCTTT	TRBJ1-1	.	TRBD1	TRBV7-8
CASSVGQGGIGELFF	TGTGCCAGCAGCGTCGGACAGGGGGGTATCGGGGAGCTGTTTTTT	TRBJ2-2	once	TRBD1	TRBV9
CASSAYNGELFF	TGTGCCAGCAGCGCTTATAACGGGGAGCTGTTTTTT	TRBJ2-2	.	.	TRBV9
CASSEDREDGYTF	TGTGCCAGCAGCGAGGACAGGGAGGATGGCTACACCTTC	TRBJ1-2	.	TRBD1	TRBV11-3
CASSPTRAGSLYF	TGTGCCAGCAGCCCCACTAGGGCGGGGTCCCTATATTTT	TRBJ1-3	.	.	TRBV7-2
CASTASTGYYGYTF	TGTGCCAGTACCGCGTCGACAGGGTACTATGGCTACACCTTC	TRBJ1-2	.	TRBD1	TRBV19
CAISESDRAYEQYF	TGTGCCATCAGTGAGTCCGACAGAGCCTACGAGCAGTACTTC	TRBJ2-7	once	.	TRBV10-3
CAISDRSNTGELFF	TGTGCCATCTCGGACAGATCGAACACCGGGGAGCTGTTTTTT	TRBJ2-2	once	.	TRBV10-3
CAISEVGGHEAFF	TGTGCCATCAGTGAAGTCGGTGGGCACGAAGCTTTCTTT	TRBJ1-1	.	.	TRBV10-3
CASSLYSSGNTIYF	TGTGCCAGCAGCCTATATAGCTCTGGAAACACCATATATTTT	TRBJ1-3	.	.	TRBV6-5
CASSTGGSYNSPLHF	TGTGCCAGCAGCACAGGGGGCTCCTATAATTCACCCCTCCACTTT	TRBJ1-6	.	.	TRBV21-1
CASSLGTGRETQYF	TGTGCCAGCAGCCTCGGGACAGGGAGGGAGACCCAGTACTTC	TRBJ2-5	.	TRBD1	TRBV6-5
CAWSFAAAGELFF	TGTGCCTGGAGTTTCGCGGCGGCCGGGGAGCTGTTTTTT	TRBJ2-2	few	.	TRBV30
CASGLVPRVAGTQETQYF	TGTGCTAGTGGTTTGGTCCCCCGGGTAGCGGGAACCCAAGAGACCCAGTACTTC	TRBJ2-5	.	TRBD2	TRBV12-5
CASSRGTGSFPTYEQYF	TGTGCCAGCAGCCGCGGGACAGGGTCATTCCCTACCTACGAGCAGTACTTC	TRBJ2-7	.	TRBD1	TRBV3-1/TRBV3-2